These 16 T cell receptor beta chains originate from one sample sequenced in a study of OX40 agonist ivuxolimab in advanced cancers. Repertoires were generated with immunoSEQ multiplex PCR, while TCRdb's copy carries only in-frame clones and drops some. The table lists 20,000 to 25,000 clones, 81% of them singletons. The sequencing used CD4+ or CD8+ T cells sorted from blood, collected in a trial of the OX40 agonist ivuxolimab. These receptors were collected from an adult with an advanced solid tumor such as melanoma, head and neck, liver or kidney cancer.

The rearrangement joins TRBV7-9 to TRBJ2-7, with D tentatively TRBD1 or TRBD2 (5 bases each). Germline CDR1 is SEHNR and CDR2 is FQNEAQ (reference sequence). The CDR3 has 14 residues. The V end lost 5 bases, the J end lost 2 bases, and 13 bases lay between the germline ends. This CDR3 reads CASSQGGSPYEQYF. The CDR3 nucleotides are TGTGCCAGCAGCCAGGGCGGGTCTCCCTACGAGCAGTACTTC.

The V and J genes are TRBV6-1 and TRBJ2-7; 9 nucleotides line up with TRBD1. The V gene end was trimmed by 8 bases and the J gene end by 7 bases; junction bases not matched to a gene: 15. The germline gives CDR1 MNHNS, CDR2 SASEGT. The CDR3 consists of 15 residues. The CDR3 region is CASPRDRGSSREQYF. Here the CDR3 DNA reads TGTGCCAGCCCCCGCGACAGGGGGTCGTCGAGGGAGCAGTACTTC.

This clone was observed a handful of times. This chain connects TRBV5-8 to TRBJ1-5; D is unclear. This CDR3 spans 11 amino acids. Germline CDR1 reads SGHTS; CDR2 reads YDEGEE. V was pared by 4 bases and J by 9 bases, with 8 bases between. CDR3 DNA: TGTGCCAGCAGCCTCCCGTGGCCCCAGCATTTT. Its protein is CASSLPWPQHF.

With regard to this clone: The junction departs from the called germline gene at one end, perhaps through a read error. The rearrangement uses TRBV29-1 and TRBJ1-1; D is perhaps TRBD1 (5 bases). CDR3 length equals 13 residues. Germline V gene sequence: CDR1 SQVTM, CDR2 ANQGSEA. In DNA, the CDR3 is TGCAGCGTTCCGGGACGGCTGAACTCTGAAGCTTTCTTT. This sequence encodes CSVPGRLNSEAFF. The whole variable domain, remainder taken from reference TRBV29-1 and TRBJ1-1, is SAVISQKPSRDICQRGTSLTIQCQVDSQVTMMFWYRQQPGQSLTLIATANQGSEATYESGFVIDKFPISRPNLTFSTLTVSNMSPEDSSIYLCSVPGRLNSEAFFGQGTRLTVV.

The chain joins TRBV27 to TRBJ2-7; 9 bases match TRBD1. Germline assignment: CDR1 MNHEY and CDR2 SMNVEV (reference sequence). With V trimmed by 5 bases and J by 9 bases, 11 bases remained unmatched. This CDR3 contains 14 residues. The CDR3 DNA reads as TGTGCCAGCAGTACCGGGACAGGGAGCTTTAGGCAGTACTTC. This gives the protein CASSTGTGSFRQYF.

This clone appeared a few times. The chain carries TRBV27 and TRBJ2-1; the match to TRBD1 covers 8 bases. The CDR3 is 14 amino acids. Germline-derived CDR1 and CDR2 are MNHEY and SMNVEV (reference sequence). The junction had 3 bases not matched to a gene; V was cut back by 6 bases and J by 2 bases. CDR3 protein: CASSQGATYNEQFF. DNA of the CDR3: TGTGCCAGCAGCCAGGGGGCCACCTACAATGAGCAGTTCTTC.

This clone is categorized as medium-sized. This chain links TRBV7-6 with TRBJ2-7, with D unclear. The germline V gene encodes CDR1 SGHVS and CDR2 FNYEAQ. The CDR3 has 15 residues. The V end was cut by 4 bases, the J end by 1 base, with 14 bases between. DNA of the CDR3: TGTGCCAGCAGCTCCGACGGACGAAGTTCCTACGAGCAGTACTTC. It yields the protein CASSSDGRSSYEQYF.

This clone has just a few counts. This rearrangement joins TRBV15 to TRBJ2-1; 7 nucleotides align to TRBD1. V shed 3 bases, J shed 2 bases, and the junction held 4 bases outside the gene matches. Germline CDR1 reads LNHNV; CDR2 reads YYDKDF (reference sequence). The CDR3 consists of 15 residues. This CDR3 is CATSSGQVTYNEQFF. CDR3 DNA: TGTGCCACCAGCAGCGGACAGGTAACCTACAATGAGCAGTTCTTC.

The V call is TRBV9, the J call TRBJ2-2; D is undetermined. Germline CDR1 reads SGDLS; CDR2 reads YYNGEE. Trimming shortened V by 2 bases and J by 6 bases, and 20 bases separated the two germline ends. The CDR3 consists of 17 residues. The chain's CDR3 is CASSVPTGRTHPGELFF. As DNA, the CDR3 is TGTGCCAGCAGCGTCCCCACCGGGCGGACGCACCCCGGGGAGCTGTTTTTT.

This clone was counted only a few times. The chain is built from TRBV27 and TRBJ2-3, with 7 bases matching TRBD1. Germline CDR1 reads MNHEY; CDR2 reads SMNVEV (reference sequence). This CDR3 spans 14 amino acids. Trimming cost V 8 bases and J 2 bases; bases outside gene matches: 7. The CDR3 region is CASGYRGFTDTQYF. As DNA, the CDR3 is TGTGCCAGCGGATACAGGGGATTCACAGATACGCAGTATTTT.

This chain uses TRBV28 with TRBJ2-7, with a tentative D call TRBD1 (5 bases). The germline gives CDR1 MDHEN, CDR2 SYDVKM. Deletions cut 6 bases from V and 0 bases from J, with 15 bases between. The CDR3 runs 15 residues. The CDR3 here is CASRTLGDSSYEQYF. CDR3 DNA: TGTGCCAGCAGAACCCTAGGGGATAGCTCCTACGAGCAGTACTTC.

The CDR3, as DNA: TGTGCCAGCAGTTACGGTGCGGGGAGGAGTCTAGGGGAGCTGTTTTTT. Translated: CASSYGAGRSLGELFF. This chain joins TRBV6-6 and TRBJ2-2; D possibly corresponds to TRBD2 (6 bases). V lost 2 bases and J lost 8, with 18 bases in between. Looked up from germline, CDR1 is MNHNY and CDR2 is SVGAGI (reference sequence). CDR3 length: 16 amino acids.

As concerns this clone: One junction end does not reproduce the germline sequence, and a read error may be involved. This chain links TRBV30 with TRBJ1-2; D perhaps matches TRBD1 (6 bases). Germline values: CDR1 GTSNPN, CDR2 SVGIG (reference sequence). This CDR3 is 13 amino acids long. As DNA, the CDR3 is TGTGCCAGGAGTGGGGGGCGGAACTATGGCTACACCTTC. Translated, it gives CARSGGRNYGYTF.

This rearrangement joins TRBV6-6 to TRBJ1-1, with a weak D call TRBD1 (5 bases). Trimming left V 1 base short and J 3 bases short, with 12 bases between. Germline CDR1 MNHNY, CDR2 SVGAGI (reference sequence). This CDR3 comprises 15 residues. CDR3 sequence reads: CASSYLSGLYTEAFF. CDR3 coding DNA: TGTGCCAGCAGTTACTTATCGGGGCTGTACACTGAAGCTTTCTTT.

The V gene is TRBV15, the J gene TRBJ1-5, with a tentative D call TRBD1 (5 bases). V shed 0 bases and J shed 3 bases, with 9 bases lying between them. Germline loops: CDR1 LNHNV, CDR2 YYDKDF (reference sequence). This CDR3 contains 15 residues. The CDR3 reads CATSRDQGSNQPQHF. The CDR3 region has the DNA TGTGCCACCAGCAGAGATCAGGGCTCCAATCAGCCCCAGCATTTT. The full variable domain, in which reference TRBV15 and TRBJ1-5 provide the parts outside the CDR3, is DAMVIQNPRYQVTQFGKPVTLSCSQTLNHNVMYWYQQKSSQAPKLLFHYYDKDFNNEADTPDNFQSRRPNTSFCFLDIRSPGLGDTAMYLCATSRDQGSNQPQHFGDGTRLSIL.

The V gene is TRBV29-1, the J gene TRBJ2-3; 10 bases fit TRBD2. The CDR3 extends over 15 amino acids. V gave up 4 bases and J gave up 2 bases; unmatched junction bases: 6. Germline CDR1 reads SQVTM; CDR2 reads ANQGSEA. CDR3 sequence reads: CSVAPSGGFTDTQYF. In DNA form, the CDR3 reads TGCAGCGTTGCCCCTAGCGGGGGATTCACAGATACGCAGTATTTT.